Included here is one TCR beta chain sequence, with context. Antigen specificity is unknown. These data come from a study of beta chain features in type 1 diabetes. Study-wide results and limits: Patients and controls would be equally affected if PCR favored shorter templates. There was a moderate but significant shortening of TCRB CDR3s in all four CD4+ subsets of Type 1 diabetes patients. In the patient group, naive, central memory and Treg TCRB repertoires seemed more alike than in the healthy donor group.

Markers CD45RO/CCR7/CD25/CD127/CD95/CD27 served to sort CD4+ naive, central memory, regulatory and stem cell-like memory cells. The study reverse transcribed the entire isolated RNA, so it sequenced expressed TCRB transcripts. Reads from naive, central memory and regulatory T cell samples averaged about 3.9 million. Using immunoSEQ multiplex PCR, the repertoire was profiled, and TCRdb retains in-frame clones only, with some absent. The table has 200,000 to 300,000 clones, approximately 20% seen once. The V and J ends lost 2 bases and 7 bases respectively, with 30 bases between them. The germline CDR1 and CDR2 sequences are MGHRA and YSYEKL. This CDR3 contains 19 residues.

This TCR was recovered from a woman aged 35 to 49 with type 1 diabetes. The material sequenced was naive CD4+ T cells from blood. V usage is TRBV4-1 and J usage is TRBJ2-7, with D perhaps matching TRBD1 (11 bases). CDR3 bases: TGCGCCAGCAGCCAACCGGGACAGGGGGGACTAGCGTCCTTCGCGGAGCAGTACTTC. It encodes CASSQPGQGGLASFAEQYF.